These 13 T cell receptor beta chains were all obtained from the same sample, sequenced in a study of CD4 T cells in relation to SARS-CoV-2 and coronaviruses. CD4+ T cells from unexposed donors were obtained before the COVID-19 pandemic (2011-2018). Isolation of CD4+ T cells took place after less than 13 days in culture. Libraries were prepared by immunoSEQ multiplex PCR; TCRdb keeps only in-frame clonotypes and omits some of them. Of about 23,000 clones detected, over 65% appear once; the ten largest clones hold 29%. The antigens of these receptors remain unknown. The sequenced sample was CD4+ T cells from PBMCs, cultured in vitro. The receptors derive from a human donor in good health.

CDR3 DNA sequence: TGCGCCAGCAGTGAGTCGGGCGCAGAGACCCAGTACTTC. Its translation: CASSESGAETQYF. The genes are TRBV10-1 and TRBJ2-5; D remains unclear. The CDR3 loop spans 13 amino acids. V was cut by 0 bases and J by 4 bases, with 6 bases left in between. Germline V gene lookup returns CDR1 WNHNN and CDR2 SYGVQD (reference sequence).

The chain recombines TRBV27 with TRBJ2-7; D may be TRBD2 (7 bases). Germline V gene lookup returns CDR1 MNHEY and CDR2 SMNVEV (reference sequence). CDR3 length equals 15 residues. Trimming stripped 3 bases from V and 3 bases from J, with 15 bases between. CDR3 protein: CASSLKGGINYEQYF. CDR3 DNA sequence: TGTGCCAGCAGTTTGAAGGGGGGGATTAACTACGAGCAGTACTTC.

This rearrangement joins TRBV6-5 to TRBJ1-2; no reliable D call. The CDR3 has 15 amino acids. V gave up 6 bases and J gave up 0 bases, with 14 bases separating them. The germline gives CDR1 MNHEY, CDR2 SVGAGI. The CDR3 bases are TGTGCCAGCAGCCCAAGACGGACGACTAACTATGGCTACACCTTC. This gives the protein CASSPRRTTNYGYTF.

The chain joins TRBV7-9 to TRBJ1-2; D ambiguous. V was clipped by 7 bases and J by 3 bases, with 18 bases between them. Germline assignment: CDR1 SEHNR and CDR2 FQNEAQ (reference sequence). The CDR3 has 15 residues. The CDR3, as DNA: TGTGCCAGCACCTTCGGGAATGACGCTTACTATGGCTACACCTTC. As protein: CASTFGNDAYYGYTF.

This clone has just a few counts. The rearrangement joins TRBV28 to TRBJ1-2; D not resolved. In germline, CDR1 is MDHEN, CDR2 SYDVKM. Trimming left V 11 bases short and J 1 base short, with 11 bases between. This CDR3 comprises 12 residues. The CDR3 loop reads CAAGSFNYGYTF. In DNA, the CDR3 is TGTGCCGCAGGCAGTTTTAACTATGGCTACACCTTC.

The CDR3 spells CASSEGGSGGYTF. The CDR3 DNA reads as TGTGCCAGCAGCGAGGGGGGTAGTGGCGGCTACACCTTC. The J gene is TRBJ1-2, the V gene TRBV9, with a tentative D call TRBD1 (6 bases). Per germline, CDR1 SGDLS and CDR2 YYNGEE. The CDR3 runs to 13 residues. Trimming took 3 bases from V and 8 from J, leaving 14 bases between them. The entire variable domain, with the rest obtained from reference TRBV9 and TRBJ1-2, is as follows: DSGVTQTPKHLITATGQRVTLRCSPRSGDLSVYWYQQSLDQGLQFLIQYYNGEERAKGNILERFSAQQFPDLHSELNLSSLELGDSALYFCASSEGGSGGYTFGSGTRLTVV.

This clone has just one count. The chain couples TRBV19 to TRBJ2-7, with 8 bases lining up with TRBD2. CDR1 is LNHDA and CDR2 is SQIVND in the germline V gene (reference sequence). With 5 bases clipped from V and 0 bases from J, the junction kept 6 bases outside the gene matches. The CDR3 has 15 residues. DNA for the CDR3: TGTGCCAGTAGTCCAATAGCGGGACTCTCCTACGAGCAGTACTTC. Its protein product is CASSPIAGLSYEQYF.

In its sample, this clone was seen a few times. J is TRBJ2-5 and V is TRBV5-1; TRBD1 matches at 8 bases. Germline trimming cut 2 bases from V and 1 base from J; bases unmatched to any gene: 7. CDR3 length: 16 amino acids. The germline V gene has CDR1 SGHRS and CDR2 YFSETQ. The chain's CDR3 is CASSLDRGTGQETQYF. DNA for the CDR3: TGCGCCAGCAGCTTAGACAGGGGAACGGGCCAAGAGACCCAGTACTTC.

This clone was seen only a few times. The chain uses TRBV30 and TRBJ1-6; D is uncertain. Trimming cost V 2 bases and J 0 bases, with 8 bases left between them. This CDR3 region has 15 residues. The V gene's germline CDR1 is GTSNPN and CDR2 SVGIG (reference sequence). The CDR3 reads CAWSFGSSYNSPLHF. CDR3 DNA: TGTGCCTGGAGTTTCGGTAGCTCCTATAATTCACCCCTCCACTTT.

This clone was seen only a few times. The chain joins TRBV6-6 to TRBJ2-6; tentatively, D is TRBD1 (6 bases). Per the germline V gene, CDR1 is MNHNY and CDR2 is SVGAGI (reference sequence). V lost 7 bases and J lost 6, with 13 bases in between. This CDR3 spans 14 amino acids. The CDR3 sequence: CASNLQGEANVLTF. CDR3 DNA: TGTGCCAGCAATCTACAGGGTGAGGCCAACGTCCTGACTTTC.

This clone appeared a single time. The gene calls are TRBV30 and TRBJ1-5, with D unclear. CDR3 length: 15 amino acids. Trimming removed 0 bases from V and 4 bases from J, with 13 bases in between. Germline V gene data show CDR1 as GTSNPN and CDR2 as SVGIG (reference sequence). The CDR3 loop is CAWSVLTGSNQPQHF. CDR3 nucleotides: TGTGCCTGGAGTGTCCTGACGGGCTCTAATCAGCCCCAGCATTTT.

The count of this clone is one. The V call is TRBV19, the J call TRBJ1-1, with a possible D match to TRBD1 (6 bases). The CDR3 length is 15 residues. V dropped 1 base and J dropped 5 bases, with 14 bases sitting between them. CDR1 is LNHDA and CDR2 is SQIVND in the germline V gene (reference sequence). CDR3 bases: TGTGCCAGTAGTATAGGGTCAGGGGCAAGGACTGAAGCTTTCTTT. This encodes CASSIGSGARTEAFF.

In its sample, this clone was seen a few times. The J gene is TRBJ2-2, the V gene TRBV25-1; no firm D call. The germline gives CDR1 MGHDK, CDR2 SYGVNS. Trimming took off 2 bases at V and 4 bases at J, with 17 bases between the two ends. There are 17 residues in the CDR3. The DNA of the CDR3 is TGTGCCAGCAGTGAAGGCCCACCTGTGCGGACCACCGGGGAGCTGTTTTTT. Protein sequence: CASSEGPPVRTTGELFF.